The 22 T cell receptor beta chains reported below all come from one sample, sequenced in a study of shared clonotypes between healthy human individuals. TCRdb's table, derived via immunoSEQ multiplex PCR, lists solely in-frame clones and lacks some. In the table there are 700,000 or so clones, around 72% of which are singletons. Sequencing was carried out using memory CD4+ T cells sorted from blood. Noted subset: CD45RA-negative fraction. The receptors here all came from a woman in her twenties or thirties in good health.

The CDR3 DNA is TGTGCCAGCAGTTTTATATCGGAGGCCCTCTACAATGAGCAGTTCTTC. Translation gives CASSFISEALYNEQFF. V is TRBV28 and J is TRBJ2-1; a weak D match, TRBD2 (5 bases). V lost 3 bases and J lost 3, with 15 bases in between. CDR1 is MDHEN and CDR2 is SYDVKM in the germline V gene. This CDR3 is built from 16 residues.

The V gene is TRBV15, the J gene TRBJ2-1, with 15 bases aligning to TRBD2. The CDR3 sequence is 17 residues long. V shed 4 bases and J 4 bases; nucleotides not matched to a gene: 5. Germline V gene lookup returns CDR1 LNHNV and CDR2 YYDKDF (reference sequence). Written as DNA, the CDR3 is TGTGCCACCAGCACCGGGACTAGCGGGAGGCCGTACAATGAGCAGTTCTTC. Translation gives CATSTGTSGRPYNEQFF.

The chain joins TRBV29-1 to TRBJ2-2; D is unclear. CDR1 and CDR2 from the germline V gene are SQVTM and ANQGSEA. This CDR3 has 13 residues. V gave up 5 bases and J gave up 3 bases, with 10 bases separating them. CDR3 in DNA: TGCAGCGTTTCCTTTCAAGACACCGGGGAGCTGTTTTTT. Translation gives CSVSFQDTGELFF.

Regarding this clone: With a much larger clone just one base away, this may be a read error. V gene TRBV7-2 combines with J gene TRBJ2-7, with 12 positions matching TRBD2. This CDR3 is built from 13 residues. Germline V gives CDR1 SGHTA, CDR2 FQGNSA. Losses at the gene ends were 8 bases for V and 4 bases for J; bases not matched to a gene: 3. The CDR3 DNA reads TGTGCCAGCGGGACTAGCGGGCCGTACGAGCAGTACTTC. Protein sequence: CASGTSGPYEQYF.

CDR3 loop: CASSVARWGETQYF. CDR3 coding DNA: TGTGCCAGCAGTGTCGCTAGATGGGGGGAGACCCAGTACTTC. The J gene is TRBJ2-5, the V gene TRBV6-1; D assignment may be TRBD1 or TRBD2 (5 bases each). CDR1 is MNHNS, CDR2 SASEGT, per germline. CDR3 length equals 14 residues. V was shortened by 4 bases and J by 5 bases, with 14 bases between the two germline ends.

The V and J genes are TRBV4-1 and TRBJ2-5; 8 bases match TRBD2. Looked up from germline, CDR1 is MGHRA and CDR2 is YSYEKL. This CDR3 comprises 14 residues. J gave up 1 base and V 4 bases, and 2 bases lay outside the gene matches. CDR3 protein: CASSRGLAQETQYF. CDR3 in DNA: TGCGCCAGCAGCCGTGGACTAGCCCAAGAGACCCAGTACTTC.

The chain couples TRBV25-1 to TRBJ2-2; D gene uncertain. Germline V lookup: CDR1 MGHDK, CDR2 SYGVNS. CDR3 size: 12 residues. V gave up 4 bases and J gave up 2 bases, with 2 bases separating them. The CDR3 nucleotides read TGTGCCAGCAGTGCCAACACCGGGGAGCTGTTTTTT. Translating gives CASSANTGELFF.

The V gene is TRBV25-1, the J gene TRBJ2-5, with TRBD1 identical over 12 bases. CDR1 MGHDK and CDR2 SYGVNS come from the germline V gene. The junction had 5 bases not matched to a gene; V was cut back by 2 bases and J by 4 bases. The CDR3 extends over 16 amino acids. In DNA form, the CDR3 reads TGTGCCAGCAGTGAACTGGGGGACAGGGGGCGAGAGACCCAGTACTTC. It specifies CASSELGDRGRETQYF.

The V gene is TRBV27, the J gene TRBJ1-2; no firm D call. CDR1 is MNHEY and CDR2 is SMNVEV in the germline V gene (reference sequence). The V end lost 5 bases, the J end lost 7 bases, and 14 bases lay between the germline ends. The CDR3 has 13 amino acids. CDR3 protein: CASSPGSGLGYTF. Here the CDR3 DNA reads TGTGCCAGCAGTCCCGGGTCGGGTCTTGGCTACACCTTC.

This clone was seen more than once but under ten times. The rearrangement links TRBV5-4 to TRBJ1-1; tentative D call: TRBD1 (6 bases). Per germline, CDR1 SGHNT and CDR2 YYREEE (reference sequence). Trimming stripped 4 bases from V and 4 bases from J, with 14 bases between. The CDR3 loop spans 14 amino acids. CDR3 region: CASSPIQGGTEAFF. The CDR3 DNA is TGTGCCAGCAGCCCAATACAGGGTGGCACTGAAGCTTTCTTT.

Only a few counts were recorded for this clone. The chain has TRBV29-1 and TRBJ2-7; D unresolved. V was clipped by 2 bases and J by 7 bases, with 12 bases between them. The CDR3 sequence is 12 residues long. Germline-derived CDR1 and CDR2 are SQVTM and ANQGSEA. For the CDR3, the DNA is TGCAGCGTTGAAAAGACGGACGGTGAGCAGTACTTC. It specifies CSVEKTDGEQYF.

The chain has TRBV7-9 and TRBJ2-1; D is undetermined. Per the germline V gene, CDR1 is SEHNR and CDR2 is FQNEAQ (reference sequence). V was clipped by 4 bases and J by 9 bases, with 10 bases between them. This CDR3 contains 12 residues. CDR3 sequence (DNA): TGTGCCAGCAGCTCCTATAGCACTGAGCAGTTCTTC. It encodes CASSSYSTEQFF.

The V and J genes are TRBV28 and TRBJ1-5; no clear D gene. The germline V gene has CDR1 MDHEN and CDR2 SYDVKM. The CDR3 has 14 amino acids. V lost 4 bases to trimming and J lost 0 bases, with 7 bases between them. The CDR3 loop reads CASSSQYSNQPQHF. The CDR3 DNA reads TGTGCCAGCAGTTCCCAATATAGCAATCAGCCCCAGCATTTT.

This clone came up once. The sample contains more than one DNA sequence encoding this CDR3. The chain links TRBV28 to TRBJ2-7, with 8 bases identical to TRBD1. Per germline, CDR1 MDHEN and CDR2 SYDVKM. Unmatched junction bases numbered 5, after V lost 5 bases and J lost 5 bases. CDR3 length: 13 amino acids. CDR3 bases: TGTGCCAGCAGTCCCCCGGGACAGGACGAGCAGTACTTC. Amino acids: CASSPPGQDEQYF.

J is TRBJ2-7 and V is TRBV10-3, with TRBD1 matching 9 bases. There are 16 residues in the CDR3. CDR1 and CDR2 from the germline V gene are ENHRY and SYGVKD. With 0 bases clipped from V and 4 bases from J, the junction kept 7 bases outside the gene matches. The CDR3 region has the DNA TGTGCCATCAGTGAGTCTTTGGGACAGGGTGTTTACGAGCAGTACTTC. Amino acids: CAISESLGQGVYEQYF.

DNA for the CDR3: TGTGCCAGCAGTGTACTTACAGGGGGCTCCGGCGAGCAGTACTTC. Translated: CASSVLTGGSGEQYF. The rearrangement joins TRBV2 to TRBJ2-7, with 9 positions matching TRBD1. Germline trimming cut 4 bases from V and 6 bases from J; bases unmatched to any gene: 10. The CDR3 contains 15 residues. CDR1 is SNHLY and CDR2 is FYNNEI in the germline V gene. The full variable domain, its missing parts supplied by reference TRBV2 and TRBJ2-7, is EPEVTQTPSHQVTQMGQEVILRCVPISNHLYFYWYRQILGQKVEFLVSFYNNEISEKSEIFDDQFSVERPDGSNFTLKIRSTKLEDSAMYFCASSVLTGGSGEQYFGPGTRLTVT.

This rearrangement joins TRBV5-1 to TRBJ2-7; D ambiguous. Trimming left V 0 bases short and J 2 bases short, with 9 bases between. Germline V gives CDR1 SGHRS, CDR2 YFSETQ. The length of the CDR3 is 14 residues. The CDR3 region has the DNA TGCGCCAGCAGCTTGGAAGGGTTCACCTACGAGCAGTACTTC. This translates into CASSLEGFTYEQYF.

As to this clone: The sample contains more than one DNA sequence encoding this CDR3. CDR3 sequence: CASSGNTEAFF. As DNA, the CDR3 is TGTGCCAGCAGTGGCAACACTGAAGCTTTCTTT. The gene calls are TRBV6-5 and TRBJ1-1; no reliable D call. The CDR3 runs 11 residues. Trimming removed 5 bases from V and 2 bases from J, with 3 bases in between. Germline V lookup: CDR1 MNHEY, CDR2 SVGAGI.

This chain connects TRBV30 to TRBJ1-2; TRBD1 matches at 8 bases. Germline loops: CDR1 GTSNPN, CDR2 SVGIG (reference sequence). CDR3 size: 12 residues. DNA for the CDR3: TGTGGGATCGGGACAGGTGAAGGAGGCTACACCTTC. The encoded protein is CGIGTGEGGYTF.

The J gene is TRBJ2-1, the V gene TRBV9, with 12 positions matching TRBD2. This CDR3 comprises 16 residues. Germline loops: CDR1 SGDLS, CDR2 YYNGEE. Trimming at V came to 1 base and at J to 4 bases, leaving 3 bases not matched to a gene. The CDR3 protein is CASSVLGTSGYNEQFF. The DNA for the CDR3 is TGTGCCAGCAGCGTATTGGGGACTAGCGGGTACAATGAGCAGTTCTTC. The full variable domain, completed using reference TRBV9 and TRBJ2-1, is DSGVTQTPKHLITATGQRVTLRCSPRSGDLSVYWYQQSLDQGLQFLIQYYNGEERAKGNILERFSAQQFPDLHSELNLSSLELGDSALYFCASSVLGTSGYNEQFFGPGTRLTVL.

This clone has more than one count but fewer than ten. This CDR3 is CSVARGLANTYEQYF. The CDR3 nucleotides are TGCAGCGTTGCACGTGGACTAGCGAACACCTACGAGCAGTACTTC. V gene TRBV29-1 combines with J gene TRBJ2-7; TRBD2 agrees at 9 bases. The CDR3 has 15 residues. Germline V gene lookup returns CDR1 SQVTM and CDR2 ANQGSEA. V was pared by 4 bases and J by 2 bases, with 9 bases of the junction left unmatched.

This clone was detected a few times. The chain is built from TRBV30 and TRBJ1-5; TRBD1 agrees at 9 bases. With 2 bases clipped from V and 2 bases from J, the junction kept 10 bases outside the gene matches. The CDR3 runs to 17 residues. CDR1 is GTSNPN, CDR2 SVGIG, per germline (reference sequence). The CDR3 coding sequence is TGTGCCTGGAGTCCGGACAGGGGAATGAGTGGCAATCAGCCCCAGCATTTT. Its translation: CAWSPDRGMSGNQPQHF.